These 3 T cell receptor beta chains came from one sample sequenced in a study of blood T cell repertoires in COVID-19. The table came from immunoSEQ multiplex PCR; TCRdb's copy has only in-frame clones and leaves some out. The data show some 90,000 clones, around 78% seen once. Sequenced sample: peripheral blood. These receptors were taken from a human donor in a cohort sampled during active COVID-19.

In DNA form, the CDR3 reads TGTGCCAGCAGCTCGCCCGTAGCGGGGGTGCACACAGATACGCAGTATTTT. This translates into CASSSPVAGVHTDTQYF. The chain carries TRBV7-2 and TRBJ2-3; TRBD2 matches 9 bases. With V trimmed by 4 bases and J by 2 bases, 10 bases remained unmatched. Germline V gene lookup returns CDR1 SGHTA and CDR2 FQGNSA. The CDR3 consists of 17 residues.

This clone was counted a single time. V gene TRBV30 combines with J gene TRBJ1-4; 12 nucleotides match TRBD1. Per the germline V gene, CDR1 is GTSNPN and CDR2 is SVGIG (reference sequence). The CDR3 runs to 13 residues. The ends lost 5 bases at V and 8 bases at J; junction bases unmatched: 3. CDR3 DNA: TGTGCCTGGGGGACAGGGGGCTTCGAAAAACTGTTTTTT. Its protein is CAWGTGGFEKLFF.

V and J are TRBV19 and TRBJ1-5; TRBD1 aligns across 8 bases. The CDR3 contains 15 residues. Germline V gene lookup returns CDR1 LNHDA and CDR2 SQIVND (reference sequence). Trimming removed 4 bases from V and 3 bases from J; junction bases left unmatched: 5. As DNA, the CDR3 is TGTGCCAGTAGTAGGGCAGGGGGCATCAATCAGCCCCAGCATTTT. As protein: CASSRAGGINQPQHF.